Below, 28 T cell receptor beta chains from the same sample are listed, as sequenced in a study of PD-L1 blockade in urothelial cancer. Clones were sequenced by immunoSEQ multiplex PCR, and TCRdb holds only the in-frame ones, with some missing. The data show about 100,000 clones, with approximately 85% seen just once and about 2.3% held by the top ten. Sequences were derived from PBMCs, sampled around atezolizumab (anti-PD-L1) treatment. Every receptor here comes from a man aged 45-65 years with urothelial cancer.

This clone was seen a few times. The rearrangement uses TRBV14 and TRBJ1-1; D unresolved. Germline V gives CDR1 SGHDN, CDR2 FVKESK. This CDR3 is 15 amino acids long. The V gene lost 0 bases and the J gene lost 7 bases, with 15 bases spanning the gap. CDR3 in DNA: TGTGCCAGCAGCCAAGATGGCCTACCGAAGCGTGAAGCTTTCTTT. This sequence encodes CASSQDGLPKREAFF.

This clone has a single count. The V and J genes are TRBV2 and TRBJ1-1; 8 nucleotides agree with TRBD1. CDR3 length equals 17 residues. The germline V gene has CDR1 SNHLY and CDR2 FYNNEI. The J segment lost 0 bases and the V segment lost 2 bases, leaving 8 bases of the junction unmatched. The CDR3 reads CASSEWGRGRVNTEAFF. The CDR3 region has the DNA TGTGCCAGCAGTGAATGGGGCAGGGGGCGGGTGAACACTGAAGCTTTCTTT.

The chain recombines TRBV5-4 with TRBJ2-7, with 10 positions matching TRBD2. CDR1 is SGHNT and CDR2 is YYREEE in the germline V gene (reference sequence). The V and J ends lost 4 bases and 2 bases, in that order; junction bases with no gene match: 6. There are 15 residues in the CDR3. DNA of the CDR3: TGTGCCAGCAGCGAATCTAGCGGGAGTGCCTACGAGCAGTACTTC. This sequence encodes CASSESSGSAYEQYF.

The gene calls are TRBV15 and TRBJ2-3; D possibly corresponds to TRBD1 (6 bases). Looked up from germline, CDR1 is LNHNV and CDR2 is YYDKDF (reference sequence). The CDR3 spans 14 residues. V was cut by 3 bases and J by 2 bases, with 9 bases left in between. The CDR3 region has the DNA TGTGCCACCAGCAGTGCAGGGGTCACAGATACGCAGTATTTT. This codes for CATSSAGVTDTQYF.

The genes are TRBV28 and TRBJ2-1, with D perhaps matching TRBD2 (5 bases). The CDR3 length is 11 residues. V was trimmed by 6 bases and J by 13 bases, leaving 13 bases between them. In germline, CDR1 is MDHEN, CDR2 SYDVKM. CDR3 DNA: TGTGCCAGCAGCTACCGGGGAATCCAGTTCTTC. Translating it yields CASSYRGIQFF.

The J gene is TRBJ1-1, the V gene TRBV5-1, with D perhaps matching TRBD1 (6 bases). This CDR3 region has 15 residues. Germline-derived CDR1 and CDR2 are SGHRS and YFSETQ. V was shortened by 0 bases and J by 1 base, with 10 bases between the two germline ends. The CDR3 region is CASSLVTGPNTEAFF. CDR3 DNA sequence: TGCGCCAGCAGCTTGGTTACAGGGCCGAACACTGAAGCTTTCTTT.

This sequence joins TRBV6-4 and TRBJ2-3; 9 bases are a match to TRBD2. This CDR3 region has 14 residues. From germline, CDR1 is MRHNA and CDR2 SNTAGT. V lost 6 bases, J lost 4 bases, and 5 bases stayed unmatched. The CDR3 is CASSPSGRPDTQYF. The CDR3 DNA reads TGTGCCAGCAGCCCCAGCGGGAGGCCAGATACGCAGTATTTT.

The rearrangement joins TRBV7-9 to TRBJ2-4, with 7 bases matching TRBD1. From germline, CDR1 is SEHNR and CDR2 FQNEAQ (reference sequence). The CDR3 contains 16 residues. Trimming cost V 5 bases and J 5 bases; bases outside gene matches: 12. CDR3 region: CASSQRGTVAENIQYF. The CDR3 DNA is TGTGCCAGCAGCCAAAGAGGGACAGTAGCTGAAAACATTCAGTACTTC.

In DNA form, the CDR3 reads TGTGCCTGGAGTGACAGGGTTGCCTATGGCTACACCTTC. Translation: CAWSDRVAYGYTF. The rearrangement uses TRBV30 and TRBJ1-2; perhaps TRBD1 as D (6 bases). Germline V gene sequence: CDR1 GTSNPN, CDR2 SVGIG (reference sequence). V was clipped by 1 base and J by 4 bases, with 10 bases between them. The CDR3 has 13 residues.

The gene calls are TRBV28 and TRBJ1-5, with TRBD1 matching 9 bases. V dropped 3 bases and J dropped 9; count of bases not matched to a gene: 15. The CDR3 loop spans 17 amino acids. Germline CDR1 MDHEN, CDR2 SYDVKM. CDR3 sequence (DNA): TGTGCCAGCAGTTTGATTTTTGGGACAGGGCCGATTGGGCCCCAGCATTTT. It codes for CASSLIFGTGPIGPQHF. Supplemented by reference TRBV28 and TRBJ1-5, the full variable domain reads DVKVTQSSRYLVKRTGEKVFLECVQDMDHENMFWYRQDPGLGLRLIYFSYDVKMKEKGDIPEGYSVSREKKERFSLILESASTNQTSMYLCASSLIFGTGPIGPQHFGDGTRLSIL.

This sequence joins TRBV28 and TRBJ1-5; D is unresolved. Trimming removed 1 base from V and 4 bases from J, with 11 bases in between. The CDR3 is 15 amino acids. Per germline, CDR1 MDHEN and CDR2 SYDVKM. Written as DNA, the CDR3 is TGTGCCAGCAGTTTATACTGGGCGGGAAATCAGCCCCAGCATTTT. This sequence encodes CASSLYWAGNQPQHF.

The genes are TRBV19 and TRBJ1-2; D not certain. This CDR3 region has 14 residues. Trimming took off 5 bases at V and 6 bases at J, with 16 bases between the two ends. Germline values: CDR1 LNHDA, CDR2 SQIVND (reference sequence). CDR3 DNA sequence: TGTGCCAGTAGTCCGGGATCTACCAGAGATGGCTACACCTTC. This codes for CASSPGSTRDGYTF.

V usage is TRBV5-4 and J usage is TRBJ2-1, with D unresolved. The germline V gene encodes CDR1 SGHNT and CDR2 YYREEE (reference sequence). The CDR3 has 14 amino acids. The V and J ends lost 0 bases and 7 bases respectively, with 11 bases between them. For the CDR3, the DNA is TGTGCCAGCAGCTTGGAGCAGGTTTTAAATGAGCAGTTCTTC. It is translated as CASSLEQVLNEQFF.

This chain joins TRBV19 and TRBJ1-5; D not certain. There are 15 residues in the CDR3. Per the germline V gene, CDR1 is LNHDA and CDR2 is SQIVND (reference sequence). The V and J ends lost 1 base and 2 bases respectively, with 9 bases between them. The CDR3 DNA is TGTGCCAGTAGTATAGGGCTAGACCGCAATCAGCCCCAGCATTTT. Translation: CASSIGLDRNQPQHF.

The chain links TRBV9 to TRBJ2-7; 10 nucleotides match TRBD2. The CDR3 covers 16 residues. Unmatched junction bases numbered 4, after V lost 0 bases and J lost 1 base. The germline CDR1 and CDR2 sequences are SGDLS and YYNGEE. CDR3 protein: CASSVGPSGSSYEQYF. The CDR3 DNA follows: TGTGCCAGCAGCGTAGGTCCTAGCGGGAGTTCCTACGAGCAGTACTTC.

This chain uses TRBV9 with TRBJ1-1; possibly TRBD1 for D (5 bases). Germline CDR1 and CDR2: SGDLS and YYNGEE. Trimming pared 4 bases from V and 4 bases from J, leaving 8 bases between. The CDR3 runs 12 residues. The CDR3 protein is CASSRGGTEAFF. In DNA, the CDR3 is TGTGCCAGCAGCCGCGGGGGCACTGAAGCTTTCTTT.

This chain connects TRBV21-1 to TRBJ2-7; whether TRBD2, the table's D call, matches the DNA was not checked. TRBV21-1 constitutes a pseudogene. The CDR3 is 20 amino acids. DNA of the CDR3: TGTGCCAGCAGCAAATTGGGTAGCGGGAGGGCCGTTTACGAGTCCTACGAGCAGTACTTC. Encoded protein: CASSKLGSGRAVYESYEQYF.

J is TRBJ1-5 and V is TRBV2; no clear D. V was clipped by 6 bases and J by 7 bases, with 16 bases between them. This CDR3 spans 14 amino acids. Looked up from germline, CDR1 is SNHLY and CDR2 is FYNNEI. CDR3 loop: CASRKEAGGQPQHF. DNA for the CDR3: TGTGCCAGCAGAAAGGAGGCAGGTGGCCAGCCCCAGCATTTT.

V gene TRBV9 combines with J gene TRBJ2-1; 15 positions match TRBD2. The CDR3 covers 18 residues. CDR1 is SGDLS, CDR2 YYNGEE, per germline. With V trimmed by 4 bases and J by 2 bases, 7 bases remained unmatched. This chain's CDR3 is CASSLGLAGGPTYNEQFF. As DNA, the CDR3 is TGTGCCAGCAGCCTCGGACTAGCGGGAGGGCCCACCTACAATGAGCAGTTCTTC. Variable domain in full (rest from reference TRBV9 and TRBJ2-1): DSGVTQTPKHLITATGQRVTLRCSPRSGDLSVYWYQQSLDQGLQFLIQYYNGEERAKGNILERFSAQQFPDLHSELNLSSLELGDSALYFCASSLGLAGGPTYNEQFFGPGTRLTVL.

This chain connects TRBV28 to TRBJ2-1; D possibly corresponds to TRBD1 (6 bases). CDR1 is MDHEN, CDR2 SYDVKM, per germline. With 6 bases removed from V and 0 bases from J, the gap between germline ends came to 15 bases. The CDR3 spans 16 residues. This CDR3 reads CASRWTGTPSYNEQFF. The CDR3 DNA sequence: TGTGCCAGCAGATGGACCGGGACACCCTCCTACAATGAGCAGTTCTTC.

The chain's CDR3 is CASSEYRSNQPQHF. The CDR3 bases are TGTGCCAGCAGTGAATACAGGTCCAATCAGCCCCAGCATTTT. The chain is built from TRBV25-1 and TRBJ1-5; D call uncertain. Germline V gene sequence: CDR1 MGHDK, CDR2 SYGVNS. This CDR3 is 14 amino acids long. The V end was cut by 0 bases, the J end by 3 bases, with 6 bases between.

In its sample, this clone was seen once. V usage is TRBV28 and J usage is TRBJ1-3; possibly TRBD1 for D (6 bases). CDR3 length equals 17 residues. Trimming removed 2 bases at V and 0 bases at J, with 14 bases between. CDR1 MDHEN and CDR2 SYDVKM come from the germline V gene. CDR3 sequence reads: CASSLTGPRTSGNTIYF. The CDR3 coding sequence is TGTGCCAGCAGTTTAACAGGGCCTCGAACCTCTGGAAACACCATATATTTT.

J is TRBJ2-1 and V is TRBV14; 9 nucleotides agree with TRBD1. CDR1 SGHDN and CDR2 FVKESK come from the germline V gene. V shed 4 bases and J 4 bases; nucleotides not matched to a gene: 8. The CDR3 is made up of 16 amino acids. The CDR3 region has the DNA TGTGCCAGCAGCCCACACACAGGGGGCCCATACAATGAGCAGTTCTTC. This gives the protein CASSPHTGGPYNEQFF.

J is TRBJ2-1 and V is TRBV5-1; D is possibly TRBD2 (7 bases). V gave up 9 bases and J gave up 5 bases, with 15 bases separating them. CDR3 length: 13 residues. Germline V gene data show CDR1 as SGHRS and CDR2 as YFSETQ. In nucleotides, the CDR3 is TGCGCCACGACAGGCAGCGGGAACAATGAGCAGTTCTTC. Residues: CATTGSGNNEQFF.

The chain recombines TRBV4-1 with TRBJ2-1, with TRBD2 matching 11 bases. V was pared by 4 bases and J by 7 bases, with 9 bases of the junction left unmatched. Germline V gene lookup returns CDR1 MGHRA and CDR2 YSYEKL. The CDR3 contains 16 residues. The CDR3, as DNA: TGCGCCAGCAGCCCACCTACTAGCGGGAGAGGTAATGAGCAGTTCTTC. Its translation is CASSPPTSGRGNEQFF.

The chain uses TRBV7-9 and TRBJ2-3, with 7 bases that match TRBD1. The V gene end was trimmed by 5 bases and the J gene end by 5 bases; junction bases not matched to a gene: 7. Germline CDR1 reads SEHNR; CDR2 reads FQNEAQ (reference sequence). There are 14 residues in the CDR3. The CDR3 sequence is CASSLQGHGDTQYF. The DNA of the CDR3 is TGTGCCAGCAGCCTACAGGGGCACGGAGATACGCAGTATTTT.

The chain carries TRBV2 and TRBJ1-1, with 7 bases that match TRBD1. CDR3 length: 11 amino acids. V gave up 9 bases and J gave up 6 bases; unmatched junction bases: 4. The germline V gene has CDR1 SNHLY and CDR2 FYNNEI. Written as DNA, the CDR3 is TGTGCCAGTCAGGGGGGACCTGAAGCTTTCTTT. Residues: CASQGGPEAFF.

The chain carries TRBV30 and TRBJ2-1; 10 nucleotides match TRBD1. V lost 5 bases and J lost 5; bases outside the gene matches: 3. Germline CDR1 GTSNPN, CDR2 SVGIG (reference sequence). The CDR3 loop spans 13 amino acids. The CDR3 coding sequence is TGTGCCTGGGGGGGACAGGGGAACAATGAGCAGTTCTTC. Protein: CAWGGQGNNEQFF.